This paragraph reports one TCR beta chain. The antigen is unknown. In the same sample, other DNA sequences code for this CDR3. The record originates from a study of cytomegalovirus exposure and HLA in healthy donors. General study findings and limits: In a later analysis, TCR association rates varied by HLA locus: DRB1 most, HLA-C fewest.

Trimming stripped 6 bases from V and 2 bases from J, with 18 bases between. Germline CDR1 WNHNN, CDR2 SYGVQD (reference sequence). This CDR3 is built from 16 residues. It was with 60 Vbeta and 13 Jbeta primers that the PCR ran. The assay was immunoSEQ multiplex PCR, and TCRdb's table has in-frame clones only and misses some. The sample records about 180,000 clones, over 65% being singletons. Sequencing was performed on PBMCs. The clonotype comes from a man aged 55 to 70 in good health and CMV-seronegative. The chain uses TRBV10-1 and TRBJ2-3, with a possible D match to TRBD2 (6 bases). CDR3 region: CASSQTSGGNTDTQYF. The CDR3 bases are TGCGCCAGCAGCCAAACTAGTGGGGGGAACACAGATACGCAGTATTTT.